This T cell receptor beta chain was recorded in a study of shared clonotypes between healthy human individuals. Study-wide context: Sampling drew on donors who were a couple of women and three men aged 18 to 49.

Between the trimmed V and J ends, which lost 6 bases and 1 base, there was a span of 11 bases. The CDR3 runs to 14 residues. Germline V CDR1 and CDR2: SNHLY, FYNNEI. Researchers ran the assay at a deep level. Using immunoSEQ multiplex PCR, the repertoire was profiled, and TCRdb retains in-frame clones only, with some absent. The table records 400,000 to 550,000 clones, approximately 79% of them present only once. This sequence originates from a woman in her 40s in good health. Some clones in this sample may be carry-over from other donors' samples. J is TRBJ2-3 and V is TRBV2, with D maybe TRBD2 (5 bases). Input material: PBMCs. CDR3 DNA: TGTGCCAGCAGGGTTTTTAGCGGCACAGATACGCAGTATTTT. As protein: CASRVFSGTDTQYF. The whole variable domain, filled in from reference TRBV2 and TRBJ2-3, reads EPEVTQTPSHQVTQMGQEVILRCVPISNHLYFYWYRQILGQKVEFLVSFYNNEISEKSEIFDDQFSVERPDGSNFTLKIRSTKLEDSAMYFCASRVFSGTDTQYFGPGTRLTVL.